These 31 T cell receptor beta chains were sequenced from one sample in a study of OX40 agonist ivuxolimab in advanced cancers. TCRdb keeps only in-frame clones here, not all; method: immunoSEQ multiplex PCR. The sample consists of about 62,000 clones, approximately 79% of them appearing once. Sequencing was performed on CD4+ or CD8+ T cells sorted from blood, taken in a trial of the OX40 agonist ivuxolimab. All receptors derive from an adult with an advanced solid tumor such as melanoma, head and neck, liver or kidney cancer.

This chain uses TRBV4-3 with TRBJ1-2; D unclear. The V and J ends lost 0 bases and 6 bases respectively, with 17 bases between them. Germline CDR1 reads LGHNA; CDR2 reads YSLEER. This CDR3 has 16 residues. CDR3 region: CASSQDYRSAANGYTF. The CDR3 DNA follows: TGCGCCAGCAGCCAAGATTACCGGTCAGCCGCTAATGGCTACACCTTC.

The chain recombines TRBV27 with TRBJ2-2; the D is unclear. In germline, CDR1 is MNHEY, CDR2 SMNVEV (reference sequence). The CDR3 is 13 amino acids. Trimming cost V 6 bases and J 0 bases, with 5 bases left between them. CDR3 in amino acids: CASRAPNTGELFF. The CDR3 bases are TGTGCCAGCAGGGCTCCGAACACCGGGGAGCTGTTTTTT.

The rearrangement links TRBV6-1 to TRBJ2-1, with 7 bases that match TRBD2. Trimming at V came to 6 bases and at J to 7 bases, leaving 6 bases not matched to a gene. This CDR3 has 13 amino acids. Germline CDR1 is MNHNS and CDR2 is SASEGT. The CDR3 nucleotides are TGTGCCAGCAGGCTAGCGGTCCCTAATGAGCAGTTCTTC. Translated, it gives CASRLAVPNEQFF.

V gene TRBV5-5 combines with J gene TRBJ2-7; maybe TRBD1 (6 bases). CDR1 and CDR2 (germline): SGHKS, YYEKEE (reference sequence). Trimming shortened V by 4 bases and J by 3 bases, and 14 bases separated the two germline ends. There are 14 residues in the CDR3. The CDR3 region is CASSPTNRDYEQYF. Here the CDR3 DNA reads TGTGCCAGCAGCCCGACGAACAGGGACTACGAGCAGTACTTC.

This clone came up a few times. The chain's CDR3 is CASSFGSNQPQHF. CDR3 nucleotide sequence: TGTGCCAGCAGCTTTGGTAGCAATCAGCCCCAGCATTTT. V and J are TRBV7-2 and TRBJ1-5; unclear D gene. Germline-derived CDR1 and CDR2 are SGHTA and FQGNSA. The ends were cut back, 3 bases at V and 0 bases at J, with 3 bases in the middle. The CDR3 is 13 amino acids. The full variable domain, with the rest looked up from reference TRBV7-2 and TRBJ1-5, is GAGVSQSPSNKVTEKGKDVELRCDPISGHTALYWYRQSLGQGLEFLIYFQGNSAPDKSGLPSDRFSAERTGGSVSTLTIQRTQQEDSAVYLCASSFGSNQPQHFGDGTRLSIL.

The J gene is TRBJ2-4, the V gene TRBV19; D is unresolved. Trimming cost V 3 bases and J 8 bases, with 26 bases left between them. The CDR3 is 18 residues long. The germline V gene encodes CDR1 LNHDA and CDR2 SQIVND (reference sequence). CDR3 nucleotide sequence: TGTGCCAGTAGTATCGGAAGAATTTTTGACACCGATGGGGACATTCAGTACTTC. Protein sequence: CASSIGRIFDTDGDIQYF. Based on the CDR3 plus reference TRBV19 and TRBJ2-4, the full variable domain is DGGITQSPKYLFRKEGQNVTLSCEQNLNHDAMYWYRQDPGQGLRLIYYSQIVNDFQKGDIAEGYSVSREKKESFPLTVTSAQKNPTAFYLCASSIGRIFDTDGDIQYFGAGTRLSVL.

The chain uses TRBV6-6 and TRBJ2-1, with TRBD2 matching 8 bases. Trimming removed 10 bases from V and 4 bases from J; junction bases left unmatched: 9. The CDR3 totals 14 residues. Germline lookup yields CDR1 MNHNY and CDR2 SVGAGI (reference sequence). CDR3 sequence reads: CATSWAGGYNEQFF. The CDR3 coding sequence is TGTGCCACATCGTGGGCGGGGGGTTACAATGAGCAGTTCTTC.

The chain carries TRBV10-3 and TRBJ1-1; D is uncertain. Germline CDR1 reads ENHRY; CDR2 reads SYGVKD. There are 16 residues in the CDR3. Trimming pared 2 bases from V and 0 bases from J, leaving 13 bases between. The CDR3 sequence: CAISERGAVVNTEAFF. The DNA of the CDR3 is TGTGCCATCAGTGAGAGAGGTGCGGTGGTGAACACTGAAGCTTTCTTT.

DNA of the CDR3: TGTGCCAGCAGCTTAGCCAGGGACGAAGAGACCCAGTACTTC. It codes for CASSLARDEETQYF. V usage is TRBV7-9 and J usage is TRBJ2-5, with D tentatively TRBD1 or TRBD2 (5 bases each). The CDR3 spans 14 residues. Germline V lookup: CDR1 SEHNR, CDR2 FQNEAQ (reference sequence). V lost 0 bases and J 3 bases, leaving 8 bases between the germline ends.

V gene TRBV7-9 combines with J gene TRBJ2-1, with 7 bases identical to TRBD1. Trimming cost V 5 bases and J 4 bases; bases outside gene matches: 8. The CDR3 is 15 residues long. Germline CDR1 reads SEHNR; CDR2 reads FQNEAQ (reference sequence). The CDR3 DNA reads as TGTGCCAGCAGCCAAGGACAGGCTCGGTACAATGAGCAGTTCTTC. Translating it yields CASSQGQARYNEQFF.

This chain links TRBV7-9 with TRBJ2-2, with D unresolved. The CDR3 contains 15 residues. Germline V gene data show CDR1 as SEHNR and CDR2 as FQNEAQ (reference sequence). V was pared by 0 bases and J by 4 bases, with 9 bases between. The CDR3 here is CASSLAQYSTGELFF. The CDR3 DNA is TGTGCCAGCAGCTTAGCCCAATACTCCACCGGGGAGCTGTTTTTT.

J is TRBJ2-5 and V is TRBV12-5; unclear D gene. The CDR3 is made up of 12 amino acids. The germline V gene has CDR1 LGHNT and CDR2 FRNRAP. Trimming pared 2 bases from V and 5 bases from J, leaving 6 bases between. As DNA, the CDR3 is TGTGCTAGTGGTTTGACAGAGGAGACCCAGTACTTC. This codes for CASGLTEETQYF.

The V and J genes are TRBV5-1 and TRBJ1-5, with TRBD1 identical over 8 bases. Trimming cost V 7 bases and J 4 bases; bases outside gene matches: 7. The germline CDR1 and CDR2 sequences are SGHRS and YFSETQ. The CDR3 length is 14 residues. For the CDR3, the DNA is TGCGCCAGCTCTACAGGGGGGACGAATCAGCCCCAGCATTTT. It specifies CASSTGGTNQPQHF.

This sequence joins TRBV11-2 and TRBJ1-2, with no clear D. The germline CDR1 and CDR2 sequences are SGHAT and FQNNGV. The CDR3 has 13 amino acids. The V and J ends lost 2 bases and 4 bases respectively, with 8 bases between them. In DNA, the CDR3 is TGTGCCAGCAGCTTACCGGGGTCCTATGGCTACACCTTC. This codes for CASSLPGSYGYTF.

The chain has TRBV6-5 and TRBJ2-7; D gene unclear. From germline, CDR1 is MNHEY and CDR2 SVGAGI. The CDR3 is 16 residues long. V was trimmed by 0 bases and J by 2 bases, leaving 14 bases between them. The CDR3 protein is CASSYSGPPLAYEQYF. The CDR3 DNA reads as TGTGCCAGCAGTTACTCAGGACCTCCTTTGGCCTACGAGCAGTACTTC.

CDR3 DNA: TGTGCCAGCAGCGTAGAGGGAACTAGCGGGAGGGCCTCGGACAATGAGCAGTTCTTC. Translating gives CASSVEGTSGRASDNEQFF. The chain employs TRBV9 and TRBJ2-1, with TRBD2 identical over 13 bases. Germline assignment: CDR1 SGDLS and CDR2 YYNGEE. With V trimmed by 0 bases and J by 5 bases, 11 bases remained unmatched. The CDR3 sequence is 19 residues long.

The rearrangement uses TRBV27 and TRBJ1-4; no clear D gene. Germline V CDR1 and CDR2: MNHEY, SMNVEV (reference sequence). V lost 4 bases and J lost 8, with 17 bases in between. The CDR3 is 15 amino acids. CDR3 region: CASSSDASLAEKLFF. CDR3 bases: TGTGCCAGCAGTTCCGACGCCTCCTTGGCAGAAAAACTGTTTTTT. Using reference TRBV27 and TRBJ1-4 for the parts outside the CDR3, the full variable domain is EAQVTQNPRYLITVTGKKLTVTCSQNMNHEYMSWYRQDPGLGLRQIYYSMNVEVTDKGDVPEGYKVSRKEKRNFPLILESPSPNQTSLYFCASSSDASLAEKLFFGSGTQLSVL.

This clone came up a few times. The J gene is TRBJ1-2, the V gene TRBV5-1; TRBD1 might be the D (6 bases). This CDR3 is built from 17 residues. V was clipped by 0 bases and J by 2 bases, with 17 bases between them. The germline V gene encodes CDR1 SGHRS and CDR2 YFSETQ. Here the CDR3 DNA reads TGCGCCAGCAGCTTGGTGGCCAGGGGCATTTCCAACTATGGCTACACCTTC. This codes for CASSLVARGISNYGYTF.

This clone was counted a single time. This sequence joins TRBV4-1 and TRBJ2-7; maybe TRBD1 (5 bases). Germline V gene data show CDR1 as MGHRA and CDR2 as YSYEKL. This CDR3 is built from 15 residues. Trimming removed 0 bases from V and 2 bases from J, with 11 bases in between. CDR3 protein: CASSQDWQGPYEQYF. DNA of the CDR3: TGCGCCAGCAGCCAAGATTGGCAGGGCCCCTACGAGCAGTACTTC.

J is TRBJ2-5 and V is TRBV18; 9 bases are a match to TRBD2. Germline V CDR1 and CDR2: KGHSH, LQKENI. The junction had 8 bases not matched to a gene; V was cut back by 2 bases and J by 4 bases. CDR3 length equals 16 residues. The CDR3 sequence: CASSPFAGGPPETQYF. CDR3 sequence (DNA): TGTGCCAGCTCACCATTCGCGGGAGGGCCCCCAGAGACCCAGTACTTC.

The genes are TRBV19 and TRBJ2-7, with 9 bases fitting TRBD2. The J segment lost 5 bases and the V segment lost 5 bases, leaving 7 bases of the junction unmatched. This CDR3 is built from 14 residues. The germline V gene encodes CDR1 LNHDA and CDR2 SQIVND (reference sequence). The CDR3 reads CASSPRRGGDEQYF. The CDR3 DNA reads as TGTGCCAGTAGTCCGAGGCGGGGGGGCGACGAGCAGTACTTC.

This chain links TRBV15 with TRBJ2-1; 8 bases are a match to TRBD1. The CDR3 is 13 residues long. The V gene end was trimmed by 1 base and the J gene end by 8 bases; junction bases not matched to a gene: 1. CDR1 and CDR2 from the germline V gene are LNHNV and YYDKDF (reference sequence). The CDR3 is CATSRGTGHEQFF. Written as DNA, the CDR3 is TGTGCCACCAGCAGAGGGACAGGGCATGAGCAGTTCTTC. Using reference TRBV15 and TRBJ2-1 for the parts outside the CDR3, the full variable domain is DAMVIQNPRYQVTQFGKPVTLSCSQTLNHNVMYWYQQKSSQAPKLLFHYYDKDFNNEADTPDNFQSRRPNTSFCFLDIRSPGLGDTAMYLCATSRGTGHEQFFGPGTRLTVL.

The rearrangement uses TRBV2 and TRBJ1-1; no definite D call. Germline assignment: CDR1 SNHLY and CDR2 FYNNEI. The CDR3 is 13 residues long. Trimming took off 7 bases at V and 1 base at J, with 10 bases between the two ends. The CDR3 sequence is CASKVVGNTEAFF. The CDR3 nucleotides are TGTGCCAGCAAGGTAGTAGGGAACACTGAAGCTTTCTTT.

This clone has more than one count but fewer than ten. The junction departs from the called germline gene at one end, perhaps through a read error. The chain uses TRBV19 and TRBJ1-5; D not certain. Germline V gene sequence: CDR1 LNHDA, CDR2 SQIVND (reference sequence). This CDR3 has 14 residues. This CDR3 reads CASRIGLTNQPQHF. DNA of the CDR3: TGTGCCAGTAGGATAGGACTGACCAATCAGCCCCAGCATTTT.

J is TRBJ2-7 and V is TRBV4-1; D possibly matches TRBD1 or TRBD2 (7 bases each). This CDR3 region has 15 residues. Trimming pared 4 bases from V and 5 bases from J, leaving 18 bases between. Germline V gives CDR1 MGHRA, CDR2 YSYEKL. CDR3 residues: CASSRGGREGDEQYF. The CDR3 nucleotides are TGCGCCAGCAGCCGAGGGGGCAGGGAGGGCGACGAGCAGTACTTC.

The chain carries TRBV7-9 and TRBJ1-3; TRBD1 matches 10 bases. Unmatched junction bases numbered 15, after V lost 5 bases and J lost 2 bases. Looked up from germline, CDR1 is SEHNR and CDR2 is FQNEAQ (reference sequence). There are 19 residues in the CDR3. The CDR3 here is CASSQSGTGVPLAGNTIYF. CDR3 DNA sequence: TGTGCCAGCAGCCAGTCCGGGACAGGGGTCCCCCTGGCTGGAAACACCATATATTTT. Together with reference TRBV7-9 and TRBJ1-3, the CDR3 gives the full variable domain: DTGVSQNPRHKITKRGQNVTFRCDPISEHNRLYWYRQTLGQGPEFLTYFQNEAQLEKSRLLSDRFSAERPKGSFSTLEIQRTEQGDSAMYLCASSQSGTGVPLAGNTIYFGEGSWLTVV.

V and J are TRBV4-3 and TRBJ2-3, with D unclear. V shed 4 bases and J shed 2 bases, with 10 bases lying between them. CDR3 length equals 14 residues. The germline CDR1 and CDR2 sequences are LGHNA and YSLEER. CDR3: CASSPEVYTDTQYF. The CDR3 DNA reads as TGCGCCAGCAGCCCCGAGGTCTACACAGATACGCAGTATTTT.

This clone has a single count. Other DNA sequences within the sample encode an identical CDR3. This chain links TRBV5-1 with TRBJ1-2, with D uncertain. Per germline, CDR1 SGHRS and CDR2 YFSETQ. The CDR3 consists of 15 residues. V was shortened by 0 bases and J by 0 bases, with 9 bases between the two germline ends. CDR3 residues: CASSLDPGSNYGYTF. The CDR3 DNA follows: TGCGCCAGCAGCTTGGACCCGGGTTCTAACTATGGCTACACCTTC.

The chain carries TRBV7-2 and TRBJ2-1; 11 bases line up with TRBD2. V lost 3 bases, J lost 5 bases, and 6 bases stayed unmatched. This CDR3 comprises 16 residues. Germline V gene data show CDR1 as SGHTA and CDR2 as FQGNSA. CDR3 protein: CASSFLAGGSNNEQFF. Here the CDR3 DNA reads TGTGCCAGCAGCTTCCTAGCGGGAGGTAGCAACAATGAGCAGTTCTTC.

The CDR3 DNA follows: TGTGCCAGCAGTTTCGCGCCGAACACCGGGGAGCTGTTTTTT. It specifies CASSFAPNTGELFF. V is TRBV27 and J is TRBJ2-2; D is unresolved. The V gene lost 3 bases and the J gene lost 0 bases, with 5 bases spanning the gap. This CDR3 spans 14 amino acids. Germline-derived CDR1 and CDR2 are MNHEY and SMNVEV (reference sequence).

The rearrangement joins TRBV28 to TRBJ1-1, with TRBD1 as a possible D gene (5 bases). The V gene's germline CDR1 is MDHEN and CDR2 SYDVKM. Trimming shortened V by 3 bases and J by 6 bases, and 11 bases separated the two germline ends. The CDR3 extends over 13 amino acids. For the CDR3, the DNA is TGTGCCAGCAGTTTCATGTGGGGGGCTGAAGCTTTCTTT. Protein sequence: CASSFMWGAEAFF.